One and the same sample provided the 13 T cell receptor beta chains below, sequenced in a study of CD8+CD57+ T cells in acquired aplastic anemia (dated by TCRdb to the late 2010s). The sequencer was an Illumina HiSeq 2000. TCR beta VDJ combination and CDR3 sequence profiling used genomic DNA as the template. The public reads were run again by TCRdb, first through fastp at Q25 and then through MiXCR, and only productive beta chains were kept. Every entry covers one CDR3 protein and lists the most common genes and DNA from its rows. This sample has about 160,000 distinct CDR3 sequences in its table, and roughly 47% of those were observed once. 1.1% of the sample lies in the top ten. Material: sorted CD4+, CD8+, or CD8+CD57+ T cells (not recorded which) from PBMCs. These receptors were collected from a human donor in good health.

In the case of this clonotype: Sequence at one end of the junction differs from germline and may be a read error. The CDR3 reads CACSEPRLAGGPGNEQFF. The CDR3 DNA reads TGTGCCTGCAGTGAACCTCGACTAGCGGGAGGGCCAGGCAATGAGCAGTTCTTC. The chain recombines TRBV25-1 with TRBJ2-1, with 14 bases matching TRBD2. The CDR3 runs 18 residues. The germline V gene has CDR1 MGHDK and CDR2 SYGVNS.

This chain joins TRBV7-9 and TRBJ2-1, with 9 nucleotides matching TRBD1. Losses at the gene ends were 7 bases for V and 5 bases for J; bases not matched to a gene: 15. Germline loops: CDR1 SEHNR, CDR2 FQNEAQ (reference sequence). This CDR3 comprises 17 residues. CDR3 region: CASNPLQGASANNEQFF. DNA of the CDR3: TGTGCCAGCAACCCGTTACAGGGGGCCTCAGCTAACAATGAGCAGTTCTTC.

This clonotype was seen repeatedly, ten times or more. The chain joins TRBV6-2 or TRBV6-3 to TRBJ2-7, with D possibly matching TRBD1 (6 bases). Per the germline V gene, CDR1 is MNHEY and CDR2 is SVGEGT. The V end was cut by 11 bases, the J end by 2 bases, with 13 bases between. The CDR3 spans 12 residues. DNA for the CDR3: TGTGCCGCCCGGGACACAACCTACGAGCAGTACTTC. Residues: CAARDTTYEQYF.

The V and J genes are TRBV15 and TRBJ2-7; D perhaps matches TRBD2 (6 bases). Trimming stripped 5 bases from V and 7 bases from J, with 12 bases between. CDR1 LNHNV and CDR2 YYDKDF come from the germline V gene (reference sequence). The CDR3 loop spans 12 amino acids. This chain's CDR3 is CATSGDWSEQYF. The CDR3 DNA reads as TGTGCCACCAGCGGGGACTGGAGTGAGCAGTACTTC. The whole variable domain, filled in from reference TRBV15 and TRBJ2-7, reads DAMVIQNPRYQVTQFGKPVTLSCSQTLNHNVMYWYQQKSSQAPKLLFHYYDKDFNNEADTPDNFQSRRPNTSFCFLDIRSPGLGDTAMYLCATSGDWSEQYFGPGTRLTVT.

The CDR3 here is CASSTQYTEAFF. The CDR3 nucleotides read TGTGCCAGTAGTACCCAATACACTGAAGCTTTCTTT. This chain links TRBV19 with TRBJ1-1; unclear D gene. The CDR3 runs 12 residues. Germline CDR1 and CDR2: LNHDA and SQIVND (reference sequence). Trimming left V 4 bases short and J 3 bases short, with 6 bases between.

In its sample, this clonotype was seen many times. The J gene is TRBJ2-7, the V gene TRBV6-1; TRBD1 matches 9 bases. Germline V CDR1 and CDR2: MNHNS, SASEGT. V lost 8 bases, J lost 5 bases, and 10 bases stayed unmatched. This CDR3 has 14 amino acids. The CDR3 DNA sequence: TGTGCCAGCGTAAAGGGACAGGGAATTAACGAGCAGTACTTC. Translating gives CASVKGQGINEQYF.

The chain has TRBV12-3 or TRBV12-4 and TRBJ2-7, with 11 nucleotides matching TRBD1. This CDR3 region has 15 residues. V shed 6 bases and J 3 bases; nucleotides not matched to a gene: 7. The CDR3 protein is CASRKGTGGLYEQYF. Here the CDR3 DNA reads TGTGCCAGCAGAAAGGGGACAGGGGGTCTCTACGAGCAGTACTTC.

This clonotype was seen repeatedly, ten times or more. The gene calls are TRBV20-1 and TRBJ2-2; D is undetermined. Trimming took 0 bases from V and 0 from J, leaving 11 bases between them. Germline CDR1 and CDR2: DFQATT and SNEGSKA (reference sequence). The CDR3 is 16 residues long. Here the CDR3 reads CSAREAGRPNTGELFF. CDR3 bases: TGCAGTGCTAGAGAGGCCGGTAGACCGAACACCGGGGAGCTGTTTTTT.

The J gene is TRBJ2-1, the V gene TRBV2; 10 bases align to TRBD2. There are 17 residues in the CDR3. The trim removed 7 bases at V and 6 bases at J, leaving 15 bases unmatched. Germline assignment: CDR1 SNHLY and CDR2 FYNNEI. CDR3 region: CASTGDIAGGLGNEQFF. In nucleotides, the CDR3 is TGTGCCAGCACTGGAGATATAGCGGGAGGACTGGGCAATGAGCAGTTCTTC. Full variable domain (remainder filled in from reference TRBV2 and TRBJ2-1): EPEVTQTPSHQVTQMGQEVILRCVPISNHLYFYWYRQILGQKVEFLVSFYNNEISEKSEIFDDQFSVERPDGSNFTLKIRSTKLEDSAMYFCASTGDIAGGLGNEQFFGPGTRLTVL.

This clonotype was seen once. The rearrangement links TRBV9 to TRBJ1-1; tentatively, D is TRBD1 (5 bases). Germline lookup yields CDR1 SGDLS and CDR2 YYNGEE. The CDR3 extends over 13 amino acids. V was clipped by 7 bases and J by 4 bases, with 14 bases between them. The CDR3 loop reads CASSFGQGTEAFF. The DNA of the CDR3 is TGTGCCAGCTCGTTCGGGCAGGGCACTGAAGCTTTCTTT.

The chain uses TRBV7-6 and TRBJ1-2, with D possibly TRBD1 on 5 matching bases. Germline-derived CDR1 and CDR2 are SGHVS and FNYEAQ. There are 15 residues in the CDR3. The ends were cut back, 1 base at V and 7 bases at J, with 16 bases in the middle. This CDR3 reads CASSLGAGSPGGYTF. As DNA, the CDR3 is TGTGCCAGCAGCTTAGGGGCAGGGAGTCCGGGTGGCTACACCTTC.

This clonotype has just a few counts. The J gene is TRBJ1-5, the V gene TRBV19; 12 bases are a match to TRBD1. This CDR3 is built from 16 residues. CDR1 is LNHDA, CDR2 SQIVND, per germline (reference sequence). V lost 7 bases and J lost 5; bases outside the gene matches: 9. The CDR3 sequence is CASKGTGGATHQPQHF. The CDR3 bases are TGTGCCAGTAAGGGGACAGGGGGCGCGACGCATCAGCCCCAGCATTTT.

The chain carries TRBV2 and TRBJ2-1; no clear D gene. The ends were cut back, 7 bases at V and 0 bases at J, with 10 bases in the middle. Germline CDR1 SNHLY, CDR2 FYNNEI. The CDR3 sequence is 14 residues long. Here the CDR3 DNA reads TGTGCCAGCACAGCACTTAGCTCCTACAATGAGCAGTTCTTC. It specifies CASTALSSYNEQFF.